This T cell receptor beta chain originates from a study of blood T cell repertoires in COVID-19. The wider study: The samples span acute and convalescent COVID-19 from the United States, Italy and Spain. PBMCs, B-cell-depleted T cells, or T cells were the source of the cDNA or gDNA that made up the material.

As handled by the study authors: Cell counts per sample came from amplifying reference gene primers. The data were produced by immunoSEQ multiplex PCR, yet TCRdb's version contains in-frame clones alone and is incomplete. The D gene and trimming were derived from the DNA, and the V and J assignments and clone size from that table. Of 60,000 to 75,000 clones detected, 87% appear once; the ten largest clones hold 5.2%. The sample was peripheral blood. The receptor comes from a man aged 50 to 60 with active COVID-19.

The CDR3 DNA follows: TGTGCCAGCAGCCGAAGGCGACAGGCCTTTAATGAAAAACTGTTTTTT. This sequence encodes CASSRRRQAFNEKLFF. The V call is TRBV2, the J call TRBJ1-4, with D possibly TRBD1 on 6 matching bases. The CDR3 contains 16 residues. Per germline, CDR1 SNHLY and CDR2 FYNNEI. The V end lost 6 bases, the J end lost 4 bases, and 18 bases lay between the germline ends.